The table lists the clone carrying this T cell receptor (beta chain) with a few counts. This sample was included in a study of blood T cell repertoires in COVID-19. As for the study in general: Specimens from acute and convalescent COVID-19 originated in the United States, Italy and Spain. T cells, B-cell-depleted T cells, or PBMCs supplied cDNA or gDNA.

Deletions cut 7 bases from V and 4 bases from J, with 13 bases between. The germline V gene encodes CDR1 WSHSY and CDR2 SAAADI. CDR3 size: 14 residues. Assay used: immunoSEQ multiplex PCR; TCRdb lists only in-frame clones, some missing. The table shows some 87,000 clones, with roughly 80% occurring only once. The chain joins TRBV10-2 to TRBJ2-2; possibly TRBD2 for D (6 bases). This TCR was recovered from a man of 80 years or more with active or convalescent COVID-19. What was sequenced was peripheral blood. The CDR3 DNA follows: TGCGCCAGCAACATTGGGGAGGTCACCGGGGAGCTGTTTTTT. It codes for CASNIGEVTGELFF.